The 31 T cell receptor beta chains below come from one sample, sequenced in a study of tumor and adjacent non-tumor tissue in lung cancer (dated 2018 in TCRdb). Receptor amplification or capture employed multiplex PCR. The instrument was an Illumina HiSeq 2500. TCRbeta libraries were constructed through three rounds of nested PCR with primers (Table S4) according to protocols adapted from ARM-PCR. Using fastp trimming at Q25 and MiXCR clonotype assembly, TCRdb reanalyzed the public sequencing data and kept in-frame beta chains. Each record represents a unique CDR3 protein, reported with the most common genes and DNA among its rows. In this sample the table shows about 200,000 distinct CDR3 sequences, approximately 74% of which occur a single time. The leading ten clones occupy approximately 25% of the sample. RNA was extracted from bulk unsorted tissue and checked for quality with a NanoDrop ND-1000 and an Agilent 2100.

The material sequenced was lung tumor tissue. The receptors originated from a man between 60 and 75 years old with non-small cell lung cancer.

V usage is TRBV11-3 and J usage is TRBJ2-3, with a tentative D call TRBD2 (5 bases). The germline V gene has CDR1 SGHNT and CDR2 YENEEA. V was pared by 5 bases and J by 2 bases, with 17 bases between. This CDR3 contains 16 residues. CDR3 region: CASSPRTSRVTDTQYF. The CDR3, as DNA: TGTGCCAGCAGCCCACGCACGTCGAGGGTCACAGATACGCAGTATTTT.

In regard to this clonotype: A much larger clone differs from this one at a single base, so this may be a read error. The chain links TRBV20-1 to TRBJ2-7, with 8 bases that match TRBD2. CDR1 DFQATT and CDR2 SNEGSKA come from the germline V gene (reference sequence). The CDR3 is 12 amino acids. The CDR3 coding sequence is TGCAGTACTAGAGAGCGGGAGTACGAGCAGTACTTC. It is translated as CSTREREYEQYF.

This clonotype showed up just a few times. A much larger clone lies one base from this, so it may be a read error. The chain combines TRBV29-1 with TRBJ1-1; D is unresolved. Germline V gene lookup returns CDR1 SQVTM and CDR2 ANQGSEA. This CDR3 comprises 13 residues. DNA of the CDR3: TGCAGCGTTGCGCTCGCCTTAAACATTGAAGCTTTCTTT. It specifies CSVALALNIEAFF.

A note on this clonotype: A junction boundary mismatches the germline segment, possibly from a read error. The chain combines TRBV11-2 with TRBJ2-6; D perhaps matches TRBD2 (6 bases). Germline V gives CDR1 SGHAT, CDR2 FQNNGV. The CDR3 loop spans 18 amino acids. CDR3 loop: CASGPTIGGATGANVLTF. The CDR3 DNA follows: TGTGCCAGCGGTCCAACTATCGGGGGAGCCACTGGGGCCAACGTCCTGACATTC.

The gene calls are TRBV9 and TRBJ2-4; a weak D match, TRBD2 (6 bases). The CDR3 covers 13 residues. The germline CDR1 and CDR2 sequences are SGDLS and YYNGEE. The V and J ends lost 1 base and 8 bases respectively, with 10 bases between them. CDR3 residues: CASSVRPGDIQYF. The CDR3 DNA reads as TGTGCCAGCAGCGTAAGGCCGGGGGACATTCAGTACTTC.

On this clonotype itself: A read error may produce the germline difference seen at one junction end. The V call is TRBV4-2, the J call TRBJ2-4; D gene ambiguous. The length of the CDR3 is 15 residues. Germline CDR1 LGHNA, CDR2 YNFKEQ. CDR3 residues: CACSQEKGTKNIQYF. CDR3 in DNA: TGTGCCTGCAGCCAAGAGAAGGGAACCAAGAACATTCAGTACTTC.

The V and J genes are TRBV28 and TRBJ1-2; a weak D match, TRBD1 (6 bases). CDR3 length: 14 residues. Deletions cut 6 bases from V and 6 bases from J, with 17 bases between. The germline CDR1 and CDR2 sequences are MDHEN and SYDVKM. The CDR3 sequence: CASSEAGTTNGYTF. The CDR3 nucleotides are TGTGCCAGCAGCGAAGCCGGGACAACGAATGGCTACACCTTC.

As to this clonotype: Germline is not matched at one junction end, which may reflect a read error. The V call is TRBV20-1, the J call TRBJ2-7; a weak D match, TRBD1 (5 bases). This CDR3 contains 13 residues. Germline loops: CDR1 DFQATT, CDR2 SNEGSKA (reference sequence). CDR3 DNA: TGCAGTGCTAGAGTGTTTAACAGGTACGAGCAATACTTC. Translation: CSARVFNRYEQYF.

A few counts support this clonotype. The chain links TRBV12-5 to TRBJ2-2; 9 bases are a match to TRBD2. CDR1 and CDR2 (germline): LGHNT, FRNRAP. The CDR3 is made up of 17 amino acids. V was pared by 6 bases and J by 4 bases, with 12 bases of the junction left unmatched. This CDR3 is CASGPGGSGSSTGELFF. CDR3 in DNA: TGTGCTAGTGGCCCAGGGGGTAGCGGGAGTAGCACCGGGGAGCTGTTTTTT.

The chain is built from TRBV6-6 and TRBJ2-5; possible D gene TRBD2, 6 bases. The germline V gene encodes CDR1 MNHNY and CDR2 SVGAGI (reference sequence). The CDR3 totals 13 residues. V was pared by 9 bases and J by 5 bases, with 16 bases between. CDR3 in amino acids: CASTRGINETQYF. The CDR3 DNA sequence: TGTGCCAGTACCCGGGGGATCAATGAGACCCAGTACTTC.

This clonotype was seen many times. CDR3 sequence: CASSAGQGAYQPQHF. DNA for the CDR3: TGTGCCAGCAGCGCGGGACAGGGGGCGTATCAGCCCCAGCATTTT. The chain uses TRBV12-3 or TRBV12-4 and TRBJ1-5, with TRBD1 matching over 12 bases. This CDR3 region has 15 residues. Unmatched junction bases numbered 5, after V lost 6 bases and J lost 5 bases.

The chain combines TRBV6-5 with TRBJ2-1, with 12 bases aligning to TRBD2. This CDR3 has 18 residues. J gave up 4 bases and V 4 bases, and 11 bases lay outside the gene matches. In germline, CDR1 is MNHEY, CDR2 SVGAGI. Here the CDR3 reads CASSLALAGGPFYNEQFF. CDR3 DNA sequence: TGTGCCAGCAGTTTGGCACTAGCGGGAGGACCCTTTTACAATGAGCAGTTCTTC.

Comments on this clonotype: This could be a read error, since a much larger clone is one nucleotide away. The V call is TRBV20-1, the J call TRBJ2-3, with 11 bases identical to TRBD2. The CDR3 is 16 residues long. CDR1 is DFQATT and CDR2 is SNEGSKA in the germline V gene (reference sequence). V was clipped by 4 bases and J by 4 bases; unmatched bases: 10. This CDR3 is CSAILPTSGSSDTQYF. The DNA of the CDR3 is TGCAGTGCTATCCTTCCAACTAGCGGGAGTTCAGATACGCAGTATTTT.

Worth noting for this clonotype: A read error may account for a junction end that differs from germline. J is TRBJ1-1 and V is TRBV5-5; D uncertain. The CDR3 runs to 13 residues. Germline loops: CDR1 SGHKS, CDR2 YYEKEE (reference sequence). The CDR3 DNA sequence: TGTACCAGCAGCTTGGGCCCGAACACTGAAGCTTTCTTT. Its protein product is CTSSLGPNTEAFF.

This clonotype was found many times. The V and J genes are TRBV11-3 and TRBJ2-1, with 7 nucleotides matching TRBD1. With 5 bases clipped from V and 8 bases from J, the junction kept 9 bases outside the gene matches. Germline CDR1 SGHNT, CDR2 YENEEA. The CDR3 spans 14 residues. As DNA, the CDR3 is TGTGCCAGCAGCCCGCACAGGGGAAGCGATGAGCAGTTCTTC. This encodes CASSPHRGSDEQFF.

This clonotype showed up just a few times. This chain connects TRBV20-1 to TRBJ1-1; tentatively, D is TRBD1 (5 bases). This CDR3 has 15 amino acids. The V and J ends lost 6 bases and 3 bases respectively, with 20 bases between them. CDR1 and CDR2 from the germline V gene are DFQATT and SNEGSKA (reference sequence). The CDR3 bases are TGCAGTGCCACGAGGATAGGGGCTCGGGACACTGAAGCTTTCTTT. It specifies CSATRIGARDTEAFF.

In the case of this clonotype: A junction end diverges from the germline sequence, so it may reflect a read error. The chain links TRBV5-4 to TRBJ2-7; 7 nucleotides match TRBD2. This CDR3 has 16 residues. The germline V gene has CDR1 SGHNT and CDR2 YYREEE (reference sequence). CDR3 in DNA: TGTGTCAGCAGCTTAGCAAACGGGAGGACCTCCTACGAGCAGTACTTC. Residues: CVSSLANGRTSYEQYF.

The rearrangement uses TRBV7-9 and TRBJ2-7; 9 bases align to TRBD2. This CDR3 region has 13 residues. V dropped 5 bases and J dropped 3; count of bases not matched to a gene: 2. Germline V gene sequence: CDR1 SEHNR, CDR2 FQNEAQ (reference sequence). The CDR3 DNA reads TGTGCCAGCAGCGAACTAGCGGGCTACGAGCAGTACTTC. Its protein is CASSELAGYEQYF.

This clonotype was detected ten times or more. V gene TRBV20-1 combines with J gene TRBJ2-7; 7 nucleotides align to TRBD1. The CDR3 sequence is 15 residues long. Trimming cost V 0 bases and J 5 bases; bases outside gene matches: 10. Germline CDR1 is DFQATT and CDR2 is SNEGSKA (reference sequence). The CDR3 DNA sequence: TGCAGTGCTAGAGATGTGGGCAGGGGGAGTAACGAGCAGTACTTC. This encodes CSARDVGRGSNEQYF.

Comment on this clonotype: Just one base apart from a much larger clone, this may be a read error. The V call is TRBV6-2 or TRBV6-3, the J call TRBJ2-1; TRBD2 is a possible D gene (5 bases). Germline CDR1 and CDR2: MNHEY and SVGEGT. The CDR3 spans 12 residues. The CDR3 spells CASNRPRLLYYF. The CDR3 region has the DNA TGTGCCAGCAACCGACCGAGACTATTATATTACTTC.

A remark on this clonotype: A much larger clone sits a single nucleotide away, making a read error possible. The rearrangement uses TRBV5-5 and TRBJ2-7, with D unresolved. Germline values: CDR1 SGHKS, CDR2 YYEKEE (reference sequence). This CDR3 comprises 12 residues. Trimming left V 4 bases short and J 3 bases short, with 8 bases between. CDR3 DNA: TGTGCCAGCAGCATGGCCATCTACGAGCAGTACTTC. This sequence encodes CASSMAIYEQYF.

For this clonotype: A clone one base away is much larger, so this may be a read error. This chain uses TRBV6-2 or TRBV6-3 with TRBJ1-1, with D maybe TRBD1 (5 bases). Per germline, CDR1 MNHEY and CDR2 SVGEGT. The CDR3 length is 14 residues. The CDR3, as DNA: TGTGTCAGCAGTTGGGGACGGCTAAACACTGAAGCTTTCTTT. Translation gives CVSSWGRLNTEAFF.

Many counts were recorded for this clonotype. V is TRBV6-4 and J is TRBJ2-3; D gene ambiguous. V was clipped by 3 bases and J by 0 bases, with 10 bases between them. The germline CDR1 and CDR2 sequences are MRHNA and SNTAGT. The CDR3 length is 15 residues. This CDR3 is CASSDGPASTDTQYF. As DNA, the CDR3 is TGTGCCAGCAGTGATGGTCCGGCTAGCACAGATACGCAGTATTTT.

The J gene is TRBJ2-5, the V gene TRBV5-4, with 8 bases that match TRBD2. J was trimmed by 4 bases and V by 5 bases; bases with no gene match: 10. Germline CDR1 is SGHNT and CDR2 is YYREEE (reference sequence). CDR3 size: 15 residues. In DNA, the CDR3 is TGTGCCAGCAGTGCGGTGAGCGGGAGTGGAGAGACCCAGTACTTC. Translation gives CASSAVSGSGETQYF.

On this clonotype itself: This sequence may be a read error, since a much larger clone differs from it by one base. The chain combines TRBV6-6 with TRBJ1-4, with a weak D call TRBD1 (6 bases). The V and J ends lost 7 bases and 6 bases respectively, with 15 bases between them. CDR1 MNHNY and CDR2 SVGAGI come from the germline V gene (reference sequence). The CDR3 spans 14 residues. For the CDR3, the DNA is TGTGCCAGCATCCCGGAGGGGGGGCATGAAAAACTGTTTTTT. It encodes CASIPEGGHEKLFF.

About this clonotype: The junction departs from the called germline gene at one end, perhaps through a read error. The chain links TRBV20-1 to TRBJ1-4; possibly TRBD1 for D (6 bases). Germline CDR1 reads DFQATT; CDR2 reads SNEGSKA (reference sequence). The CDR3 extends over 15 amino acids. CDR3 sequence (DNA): TGCAGTGCTAACACTCGGGGGGCGGCTAAAGAAAGACTGTTTTTT. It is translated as CSANTRGAAKERLFF.

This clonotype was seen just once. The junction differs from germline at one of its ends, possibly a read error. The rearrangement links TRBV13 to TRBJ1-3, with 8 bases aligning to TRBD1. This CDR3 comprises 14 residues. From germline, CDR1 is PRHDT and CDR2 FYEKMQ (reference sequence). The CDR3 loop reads CASSLQGAGNTIHF. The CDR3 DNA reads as TGTGCCAGCAGCTTACAGGGGGCTGGAAACACAATACATTTT.

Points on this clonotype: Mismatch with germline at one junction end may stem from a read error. DNA of the CDR3: TGCGCCAACAGCCAAGATAGAGCGGACACCACAGTTACGCAGTATTTT. This gives the protein CANSQDRADTTVTQYF. The genes are TRBV4-3 and TRBJ2-3, with D perhaps assigned TRBD1 or TRBD2 (5 bases each). The germline gives CDR1 LGHNA, CDR2 YSLEER. The CDR3 is made up of 16 amino acids.

The CDR3 region is CASSWGTSGRQTEQFF. In DNA, the CDR3 is TGTGCCAGCAGTTGGGGGACTAGCGGGAGGCAAACCGAGCAGTTCTTC. This chain uses TRBV6-6 with TRBJ2-1; the match to TRBD2 covers 15 bases. This CDR3 has 16 residues. The germline CDR1 and CDR2 sequences are MNHNY and SVGAGI (reference sequence). The V gene end was trimmed by 4 bases and the J gene end by 10 bases; junction bases not matched to a gene: 8.

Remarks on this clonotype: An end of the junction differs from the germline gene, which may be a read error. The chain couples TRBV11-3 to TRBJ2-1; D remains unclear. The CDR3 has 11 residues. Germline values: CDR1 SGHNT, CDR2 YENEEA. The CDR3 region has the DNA TGTGTCAGCAACCGGGACAATGAGCAGTTCTTC. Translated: CVSNRDNEQFF.

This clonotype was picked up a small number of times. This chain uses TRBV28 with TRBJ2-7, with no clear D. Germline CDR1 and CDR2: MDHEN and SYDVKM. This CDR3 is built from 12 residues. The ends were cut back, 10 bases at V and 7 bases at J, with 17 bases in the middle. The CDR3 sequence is CATGPLRNEQYF. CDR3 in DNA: TGTGCCACCGGACCTTTACGAAATGAGCAGTACTTC.